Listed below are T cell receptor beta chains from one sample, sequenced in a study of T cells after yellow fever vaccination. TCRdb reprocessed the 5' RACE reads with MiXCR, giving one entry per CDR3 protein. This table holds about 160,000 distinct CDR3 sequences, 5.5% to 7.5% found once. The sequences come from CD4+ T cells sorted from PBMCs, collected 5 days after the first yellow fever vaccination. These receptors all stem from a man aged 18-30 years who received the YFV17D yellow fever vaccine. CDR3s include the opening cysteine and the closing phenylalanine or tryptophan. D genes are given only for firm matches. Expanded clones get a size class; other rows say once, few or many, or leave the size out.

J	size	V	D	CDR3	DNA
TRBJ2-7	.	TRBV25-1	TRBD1	CASSGAGQGYEQYF	TGTGCCAGCAGTGGCGCGGGACAGGGCTACGAGCAGTACTTC
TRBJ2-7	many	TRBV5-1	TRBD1	CASSHLDREVEQYF	TGCGCCAGCAGCCACCTGGACAGGGAGGTCGAGCAGTACTTC
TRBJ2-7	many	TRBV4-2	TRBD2	CASSRTARTSGLTYEQYF	TGTGCCAGCAGCCGCACCGCCCGGACTAGCGGGTTAACCTACGAGCAGTACTTC
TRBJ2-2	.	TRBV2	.	CASSSTSPRNTGELFF	TGTGCCAGCAGCTCTACCTCCCCGCGGAACACCGGGGAGCTGTTTTTT
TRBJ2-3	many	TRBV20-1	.	CSARSPGFKGGTDTQYF	TGCAGTGCTAGAAGTCCAGGATTCAAGGGAGGCACAGATACGCAGTATTTT
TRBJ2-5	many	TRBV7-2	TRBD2	CASSSGTSGGQGAEETQYF	TGTGCCAGCAGCTCAGGGACTAGCGGGGGGCAGGGAGCGGAAGAGACCCAGTACTTC
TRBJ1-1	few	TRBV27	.	CASIMNTEAFF	TGTGCCAGCATTATGAACACTGAAGCTTTCTTT
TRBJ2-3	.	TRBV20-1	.	CSAPTQGYGQYF	TGCAGTGCGCCGACGCAGGGATATGGGCAGTATTTT
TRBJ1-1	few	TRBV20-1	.	CSASDRNTEAFF	TGCAGTGCTAGTGACAGAAACACTGAAGCTTTCTTT
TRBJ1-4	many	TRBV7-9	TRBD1	CASSPQGARNEKLFF	TGTGCCAGCAGTCCTCAGGGGGCGAGAAATGAAAAACTGTTTTTT
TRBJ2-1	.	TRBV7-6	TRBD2	CASSSGLAGGSSYNEQFF	TGTGCCAGCAGCTCGGGACTAGCGGGGGGTAGCTCCTACAATGAGCAGTTCTTC
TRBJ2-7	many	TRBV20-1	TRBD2	CSVSGGSYEQYF	TGCAGTGTTAGCGGGGGATCCTACGAGCAGTACTTC
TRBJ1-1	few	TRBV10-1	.	CASSFNGNTEAFF	TGCGCCAGCAGTTTTAACGGGAACACTGAAGCTTTCTTT
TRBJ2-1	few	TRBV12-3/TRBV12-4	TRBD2	CASSSTYTSVRRNEQFF	TGTGCCAGCAGTTCCACCTATACTAGCGTAAGACGCAATGAGCAGTTCTTC
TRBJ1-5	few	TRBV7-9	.	CASSPAGFSNQPQHF	TGTGCCAGCAGCCCGGCGGGCTTTAGCAATCAGCCCCAGCATTTT
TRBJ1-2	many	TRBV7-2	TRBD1	CASSLDRGNYGYTF	TGTGCCAGCAGCTTAGACAGGGGAAACTATGGCTACACCTTC
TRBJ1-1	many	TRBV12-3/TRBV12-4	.	CASSLNYLGGGEAFF	TGTGCCAGCAGTTTAAACTACCTTGGGGGCGGCGAAGCTTTCTTT
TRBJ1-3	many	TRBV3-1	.	CASSQEASGNTIYF	TGTGCCAGCAGCCAAGAGGCCTCTGGAAACACCATATATTTT
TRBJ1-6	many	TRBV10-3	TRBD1	CAISPGQASSPLHF	TGTGCCATCAGTCCCGGACAGGCGTCTTCACCCCTCCACTTT
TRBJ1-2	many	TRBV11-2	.	CASSPPGRYGYTF	TGTGCCAGCAGCCCCCCGGGGCGATATGGCTACACCTTC
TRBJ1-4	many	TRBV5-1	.	CASSLGISTAPGEKLFF	TGCGCCAGCAGCTTGGGTATCTCGACGGCTCCCGGGGAAAAACTGTTTTTT
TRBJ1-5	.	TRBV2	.	CASSVEGSNQPQHF	TGTGCCAGCAGTGTGGAGGGTAGCAATCAGCCCCAGCATTTT
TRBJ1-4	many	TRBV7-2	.	CASSLLKGDEKLFF	TGTGCCAGCAGCTTGCTAAAAGGAGATGAAAAACTGTTTTTT
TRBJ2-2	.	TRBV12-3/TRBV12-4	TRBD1	CASSGTERPTGELFF	TGTGCCAGCAGTGGGACAGAACGGCCGACCGGGGAGCTGTTTTTT
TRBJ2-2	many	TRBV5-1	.	CASSLIFQRNTGELFF	TGCGCCAGCAGCTTGATCTTCCAGCGGAACACCGGGGAGCTGTTTTTT
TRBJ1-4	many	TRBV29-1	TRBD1	CSVVGGGNGKLFF	TGCAGCGTTGTAGGGGGCGGAAATGGAAAACTGTTTTTT
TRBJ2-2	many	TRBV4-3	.	CASSQGAGGELFF	TGCGCCAGCAGCCAGGGGGCGGGCGGGGAGCTGTTTTTT
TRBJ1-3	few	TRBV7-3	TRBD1	CASSSGTGSGNTIYF	TGTGCCAGCAGCTCCGGGACAGGGTCTGGAAACACCATATATTTT
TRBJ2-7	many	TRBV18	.	CASSPLSDSYEQYF	TGTGCCAGCTCACCACTCTCAGATAGCTACGAGCAGTACTTC
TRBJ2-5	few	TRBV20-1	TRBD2	CSARDRRSSGGLETQYF	TGCAGTGCTAGAGACCGACGCTCTAGCGGGGGGTTAGAGACCCAGTACTTC
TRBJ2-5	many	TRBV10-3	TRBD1	CAISVHRGQTQYF	TGTGCCATCAGCGTTCACAGGGGTCAGACCCAGTACTTC
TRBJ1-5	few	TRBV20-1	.	CSARVTGGVNQPQHF	TGCAGTGCTAGAGTGACCGGGGGGGTCAATCAGCCCCAGCATTTT